The clone carrying this T cell receptor (beta chain) was picked up a small number of times. TCRdb redid the calling of the RT-PCR reads with MiXCR, one entry per CDR3 protein. The sample yields almost 700,000 distinct CDR3 sequences, 13% to 15% seen once. The germline V gene has CDR1 SGHTS and CDR2 YDEGEE. Trimming left V 0 bases short and J 5 bases short, with 12 bases between. The CDR3 sequence is 15 residues long. J is TRBJ1-5 and V is TRBV5-8; a weak D match, TRBD1 (5 bases). The specimen was memory CD4+ T cells from blood. This TCR was recovered from a female donor in good health, serving as a healthy control. CDR3 amino acids: CASSLARRGDQPQHF. CDR3 DNA sequence: TGTGCCAGCAGCTTGGCGAGGCGGGGGGATCAGCCCCAGCATTTT.